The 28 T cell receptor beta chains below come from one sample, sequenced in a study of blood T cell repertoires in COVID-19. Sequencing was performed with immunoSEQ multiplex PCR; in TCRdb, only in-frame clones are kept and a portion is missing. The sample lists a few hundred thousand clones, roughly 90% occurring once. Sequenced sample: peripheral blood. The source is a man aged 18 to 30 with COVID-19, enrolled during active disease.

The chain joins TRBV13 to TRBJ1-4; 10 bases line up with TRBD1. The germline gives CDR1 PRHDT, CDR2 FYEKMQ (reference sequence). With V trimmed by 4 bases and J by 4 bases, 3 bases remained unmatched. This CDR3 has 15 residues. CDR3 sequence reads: CASSSGQGGNEKLFF. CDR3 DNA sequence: TGTGCCAGCAGCTCAGGACAGGGGGGTAATGAAAAACTGTTTTTT.

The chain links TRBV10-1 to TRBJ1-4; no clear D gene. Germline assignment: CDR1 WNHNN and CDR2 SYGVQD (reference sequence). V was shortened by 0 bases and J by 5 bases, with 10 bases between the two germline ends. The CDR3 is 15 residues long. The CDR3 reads CASSESVGENEKLFF. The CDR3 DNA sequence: TGCGCCAGCAGTGAGTCGGTCGGGGAAAATGAAAAACTGTTTTTT.

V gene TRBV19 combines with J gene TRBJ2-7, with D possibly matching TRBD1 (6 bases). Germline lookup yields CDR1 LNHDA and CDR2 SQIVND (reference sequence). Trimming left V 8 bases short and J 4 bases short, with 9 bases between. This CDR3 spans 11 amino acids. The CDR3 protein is CASPQGYEQYF. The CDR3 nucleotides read TGTGCCAGTCCACAGGGTTACGAGCAGTACTTC.

CDR3 DNA: TGTGCCAGCAGCGTCCGGGACAGGGCGACCTACGAGCAGTACTTC. This sequence encodes CASSVRDRATYEQYF. The chain links TRBV7-2 to TRBJ2-7; 9 nucleotides match TRBD1. The CDR3 has 15 amino acids. The V segment lost 5 bases and the J segment 2 bases; nucleotides outside the gene matches: 7. The germline V gene has CDR1 SGHTA and CDR2 FQGNSA.

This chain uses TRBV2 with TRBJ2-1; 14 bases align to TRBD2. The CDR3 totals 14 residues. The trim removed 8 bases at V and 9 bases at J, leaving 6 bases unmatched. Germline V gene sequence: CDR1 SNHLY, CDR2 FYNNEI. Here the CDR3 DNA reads TGTGCCAGCGCGACTAGCGGGAGGGCAGTTGAGCAGTTCTTC. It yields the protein CASATSGRAVEQFF.

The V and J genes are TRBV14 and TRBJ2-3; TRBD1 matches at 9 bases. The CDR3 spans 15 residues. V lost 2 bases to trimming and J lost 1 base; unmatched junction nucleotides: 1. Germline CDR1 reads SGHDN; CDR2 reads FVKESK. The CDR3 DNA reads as TGTGCCAGCAGCCAATGGACAGGGGGCACAGATACGCAGTATTTT. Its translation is CASSQWTGGTDTQYF.

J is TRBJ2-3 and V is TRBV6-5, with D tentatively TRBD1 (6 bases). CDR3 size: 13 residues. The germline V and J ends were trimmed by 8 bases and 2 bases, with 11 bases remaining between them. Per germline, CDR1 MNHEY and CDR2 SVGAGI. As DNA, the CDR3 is TGTGCCAGCCAACAGGGTAACACAGATACGCAGTATTTT. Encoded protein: CASQQGNTDTQYF.

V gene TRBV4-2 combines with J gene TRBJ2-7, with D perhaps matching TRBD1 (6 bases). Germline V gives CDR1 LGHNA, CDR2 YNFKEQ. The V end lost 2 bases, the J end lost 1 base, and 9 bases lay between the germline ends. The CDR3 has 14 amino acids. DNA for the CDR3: TGTGCCAGCAGCCAAATCGGGACATCCTACGAGCAGTACTTC. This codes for CASSQIGTSYEQYF.

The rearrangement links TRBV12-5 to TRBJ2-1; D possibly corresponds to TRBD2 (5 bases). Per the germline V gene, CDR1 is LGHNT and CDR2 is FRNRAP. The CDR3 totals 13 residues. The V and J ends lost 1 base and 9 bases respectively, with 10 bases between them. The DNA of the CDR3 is TGTGCTAGTGGTTTGGGAGGGCGTGGTGAGCAGTTCTTC. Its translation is CASGLGGRGEQFF.

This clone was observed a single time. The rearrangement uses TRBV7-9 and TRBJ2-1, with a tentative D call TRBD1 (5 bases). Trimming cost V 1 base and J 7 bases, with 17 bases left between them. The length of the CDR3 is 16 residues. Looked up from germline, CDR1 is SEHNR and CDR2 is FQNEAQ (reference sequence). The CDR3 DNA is TGTGCCAGCAGCTTAGGCCAGGGCAGCCTTGGGAATGAGCAGTTCTTC. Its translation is CASSLGQGSLGNEQFF.

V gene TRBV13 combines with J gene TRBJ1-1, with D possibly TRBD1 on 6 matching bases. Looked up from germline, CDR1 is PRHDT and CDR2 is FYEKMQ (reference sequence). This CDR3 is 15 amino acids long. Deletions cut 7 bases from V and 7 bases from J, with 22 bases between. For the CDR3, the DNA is TGTGCCAGCATCCCCATGGCGGGGGGGGCTGTTGAAGCTTTCTTT. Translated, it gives CASIPMAGGAVEAFF.

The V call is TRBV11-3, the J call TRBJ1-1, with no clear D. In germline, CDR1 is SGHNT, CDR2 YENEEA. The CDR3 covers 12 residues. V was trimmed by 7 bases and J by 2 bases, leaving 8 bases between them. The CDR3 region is CASKGANTEAFF. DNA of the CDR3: TGTGCCAGCAAAGGAGCCAACACTGAAGCTTTCTTT.

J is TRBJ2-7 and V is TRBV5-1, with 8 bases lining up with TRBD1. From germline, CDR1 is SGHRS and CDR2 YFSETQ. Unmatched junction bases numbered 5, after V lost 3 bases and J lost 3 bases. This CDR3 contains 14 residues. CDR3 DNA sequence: TGCGCCAGCAGCTGGCGGACAGGGAGCTACGAGCAGTACTTC. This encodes CASSWRTGSYEQYF.

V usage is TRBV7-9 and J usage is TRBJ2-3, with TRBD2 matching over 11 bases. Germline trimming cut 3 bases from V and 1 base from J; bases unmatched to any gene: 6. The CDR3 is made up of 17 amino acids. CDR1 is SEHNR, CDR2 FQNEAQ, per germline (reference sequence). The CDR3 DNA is TGTGCCAGCAGCTTGGGGACTAGCGGTTCCCGCACAGATACGCAGTATTTT. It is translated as CASSLGTSGSRTDTQYF. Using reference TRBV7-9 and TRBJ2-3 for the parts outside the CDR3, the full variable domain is DTGVSQNPRHKITKRGQNVTFRCDPISEHNRLYWYRQTLGQGPEFLTYFQNEAQLEKSRLLSDRFSAERPKGSFSTLEIQRTEQGDSAMYLCASSLGTSGSRTDTQYFGPGTRLTVL.

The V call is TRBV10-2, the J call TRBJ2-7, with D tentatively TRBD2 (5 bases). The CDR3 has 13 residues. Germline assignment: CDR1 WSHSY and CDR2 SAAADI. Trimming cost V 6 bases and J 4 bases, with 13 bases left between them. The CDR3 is CASRSGSGYEQYF. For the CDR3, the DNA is TGCGCCAGCAGGAGCGGCTCGGGGTACGAGCAGTACTTC.

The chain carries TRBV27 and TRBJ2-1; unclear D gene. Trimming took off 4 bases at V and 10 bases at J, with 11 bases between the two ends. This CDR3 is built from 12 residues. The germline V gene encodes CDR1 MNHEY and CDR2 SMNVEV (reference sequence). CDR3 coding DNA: TGTGCCAGCAGTTCCCAAATGGAGGAGCAGTTCTTC. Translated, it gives CASSSQMEEQFF.

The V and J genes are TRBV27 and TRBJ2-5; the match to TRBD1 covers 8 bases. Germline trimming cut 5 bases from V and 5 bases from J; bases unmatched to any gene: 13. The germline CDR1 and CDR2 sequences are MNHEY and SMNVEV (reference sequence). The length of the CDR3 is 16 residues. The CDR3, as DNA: TGTGCCAGCAGTGAAACTGGGACAGGCCCCATGGAGACCCAGTACTTC. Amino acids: CASSETGTGPMETQYF.

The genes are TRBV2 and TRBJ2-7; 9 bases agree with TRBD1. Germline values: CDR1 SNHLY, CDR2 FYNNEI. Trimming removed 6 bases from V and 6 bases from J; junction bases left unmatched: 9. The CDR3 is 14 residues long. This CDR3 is CASSPGTGSGEQYF. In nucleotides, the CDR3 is TGTGCCAGCAGCCCCGGGACAGGGAGCGGCGAGCAGTACTTC.

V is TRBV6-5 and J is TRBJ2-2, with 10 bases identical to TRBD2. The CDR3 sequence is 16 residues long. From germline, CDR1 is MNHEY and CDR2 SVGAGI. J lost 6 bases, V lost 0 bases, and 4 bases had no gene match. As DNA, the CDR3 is TGTGCCAGCAGTTACTCGGGACTAGCGACGTCCGGGGAGCTGTTTTTT. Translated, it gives CASSYSGLATSGELFF.

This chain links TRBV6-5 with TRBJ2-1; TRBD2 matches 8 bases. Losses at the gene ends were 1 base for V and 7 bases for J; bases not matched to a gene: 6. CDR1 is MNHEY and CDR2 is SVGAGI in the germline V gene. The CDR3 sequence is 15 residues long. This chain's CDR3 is CASSYLGTSGNEQFF. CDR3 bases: TGTGCCAGCAGTTACTTAGGGACTAGTGGTAATGAGCAGTTCTTC.

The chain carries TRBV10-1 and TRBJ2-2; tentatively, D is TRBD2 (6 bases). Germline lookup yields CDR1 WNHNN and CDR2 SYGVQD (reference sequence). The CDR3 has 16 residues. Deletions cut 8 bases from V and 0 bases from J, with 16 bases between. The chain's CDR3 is CASSGTGGANTGELFF. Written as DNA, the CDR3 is TGCGCCAGCTCTGGGACTGGAGGCGCGAACACCGGGGAGCTGTTTTTT.

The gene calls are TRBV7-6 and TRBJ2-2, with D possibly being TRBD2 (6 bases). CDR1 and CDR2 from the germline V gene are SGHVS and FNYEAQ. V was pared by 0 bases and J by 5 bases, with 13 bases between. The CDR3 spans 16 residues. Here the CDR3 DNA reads TGTGCCAGCAGCTTAGCGGGGGACTTTCCTACCGGGGAGCTGTTTTTT. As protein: CASSLAGDFPTGELFF.

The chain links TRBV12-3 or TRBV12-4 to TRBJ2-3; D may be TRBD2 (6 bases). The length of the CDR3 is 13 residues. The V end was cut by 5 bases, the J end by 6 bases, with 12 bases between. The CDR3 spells CASSRLVSDTQYF. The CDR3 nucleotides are TGTGCCAGCAGTAGACTAGTATCGGATACGCAGTATTTT.

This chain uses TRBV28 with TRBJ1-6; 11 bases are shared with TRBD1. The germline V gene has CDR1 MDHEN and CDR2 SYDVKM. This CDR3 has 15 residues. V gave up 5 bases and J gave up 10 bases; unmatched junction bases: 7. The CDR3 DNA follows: TGTGCCAGCAGTACTTGGACAGGGGGCGCCTCACCCCTCCACTTT. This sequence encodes CASSTWTGGASPLHF.

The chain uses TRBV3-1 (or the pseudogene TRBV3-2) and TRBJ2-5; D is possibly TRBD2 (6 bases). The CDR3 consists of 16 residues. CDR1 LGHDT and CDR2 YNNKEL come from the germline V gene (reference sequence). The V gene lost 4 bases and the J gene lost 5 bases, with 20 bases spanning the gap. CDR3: CASSPGVAVPRETQYF. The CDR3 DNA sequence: TGTGCCAGCAGCCCTGGTGTAGCGGTCCCTAGGGAGACCCAGTACTTC.

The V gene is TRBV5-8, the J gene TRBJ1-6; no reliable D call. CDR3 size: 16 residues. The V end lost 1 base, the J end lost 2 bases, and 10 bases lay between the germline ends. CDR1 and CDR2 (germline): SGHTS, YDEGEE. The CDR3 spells CASSLKEGTYNSPLHF. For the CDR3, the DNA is TGTGCCAGCAGCTTGAAGGAGGGTACCTATAATTCACCCCTCCACTTT.

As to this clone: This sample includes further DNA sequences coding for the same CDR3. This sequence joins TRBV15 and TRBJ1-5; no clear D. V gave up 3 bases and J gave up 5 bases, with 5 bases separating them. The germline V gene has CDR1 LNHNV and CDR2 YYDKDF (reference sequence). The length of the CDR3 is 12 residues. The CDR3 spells CATSRDYQPQHF. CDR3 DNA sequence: TGTGCCACCAGCAGGGACTATCAGCCCCAGCATTTT.

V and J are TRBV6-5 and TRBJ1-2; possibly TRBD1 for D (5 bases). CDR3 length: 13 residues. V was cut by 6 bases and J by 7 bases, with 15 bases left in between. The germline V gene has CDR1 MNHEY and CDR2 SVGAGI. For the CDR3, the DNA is TGTGCCAGCAGGGCCGGGGGTTCTAGTGGCTACACCTTC. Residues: CASRAGGSSGYTF.